This is a list of T cell receptor beta chains from one sample in a study of CD4 T cells in relation to SARS-CoV-2 and coronaviruses. Sequencing used immunoSEQ multiplex PCR; TCRdb keeps in-frame clones, though not all of them. The table shows tens of thousands of clones, with 60% to 80% occurring only once. For these receptors, no antigen is known. Material: CD4+ T cells from PBMCs, cultured in vitro. These receptor sequences come from a human donor in good health. CDR3s leave out the opening cysteine and the closing phenylalanine or tryptophan. Each record gives: CDR3 length, clone size, V gene, CDR3 protein. The listing skips clone size in some rows; elsewhere it reads once, few, many or a size class.

CDR3 length: 13; clone size: NA; V gene: TRBV12-5; CDR3 protein: ASTRADRYTYEQY
CDR3 length: 11; clone size: few; V gene: TRBV12-3/TRBV12-4; CDR3 protein: ASSFGQVSPLH
CDR3 length: 11; clone size: NA; V gene: TRBV9; CDR3 protein: ASSVESTDTQY
CDR3 length: 12; clone size: NA; V gene: TRBV25-1; CDR3 protein: ASSEYLYRETQY
CDR3 length: 13; clone size: NA; V gene: TRBV5-8; CDR3 protein: ASRPRGGTNSPLH
CDR3 length: 10; clone size: NA; V gene: TRBV29-1; CDR3 protein: SVQQGGNEQF
CDR3 length: 11; clone size: NA; V gene: TRBV6-4; CDR3 protein: ASSENRGETQY
CDR3 length: 12; clone size: NA; V gene: TRBV6-5; CDR3 protein: ASLFSELNTEAF
CDR3 length: 11; clone size: medium-sized; V gene: TRBV7-2; CDR3 protein: ASSSLMNTEAF
CDR3 length: 12; clone size: once; V gene: TRBV10-3; CDR3 protein: AGGNGGSTDTQY
CDR3 length: 13; clone size: NA; V gene: TRBV6-2/TRBV6-3; CDR3 protein: ASSYSAHSNTEAF
CDR3 length: 13; clone size: NA; V gene: TRBV11-3; CDR3 protein: ASSLARDRGNGYT
CDR3 length: 11; clone size: NA; V gene: TRBV2; CDR3 protein: ASRLTGNTEAF
CDR3 length: 15; clone size: NA; V gene: TRBV6-2/TRBV6-3; CDR3 protein: ASSYSIERGLQETQY
CDR3 length: 14; clone size: NA; V gene: TRBV7-2; CDR3 protein: ASRRQGGATNEKLF
CDR3 length: 13; clone size: NA; V gene: TRBV18; CDR3 protein: ASSPSGTVRYEQY